This T cell receptor (beta chain) was documented in a study of cytomegalovirus exposure and HLA in healthy donors. Study summary: Early release data held some 80 million unique TCRs from HLA-typed donors. The study, taken as a whole, reports: An analysis that was carried out later associated 15,000 to 20,000 TCR beta sequences with HLA alleles at 0.05 false discovery rate. Sequencing likely produced, as an artifact, a cluster of highly shared sequence variants.

The primer mix had 60 Vbeta and 13 Jbeta primers. Sequenced by immunoSEQ multiplex PCR; TCRdb stores in-frame clones only, minus some. This table has more than 95,000 clones, 65% to 80% appearing once. The germline V gene has CDR1 LGHNA and CDR2 YNFKEQ. There are 15 residues in the CDR3. V lost 1 base to trimming and J lost 9 bases; unmatched junction nucleotides: 8. Whereas donors were nominally healthy upon sampling, unrecorded immune exposures were probable. This clone occurred a few times. Its target is unknown. Input material: PBMCs. This sequence was found in a woman aged 70 to 79 in good health and CMV-seropositive. J is TRBJ2-1 and V is TRBV4-2, with 8 bases identical to TRBD2. CDR3 sequence: CASSQAGGPLVEQFF. In DNA form, the CDR3 reads TGTGCCAGCAGCCAAGCGGGGGGGCCGTTAGTTGAGCAGTTCTTC.